This section outlines one T cell receptor beta chain sequence together with its context. These data belong to a study of CD8 T cells in Susac syndrome. Reverse transcription used roughly 0.5 to 1 ug RNA and random hexamers. An immunoSEQ multiplex PCR amplified TCR beta CDR3 over 54 Vbeta and 13 Jbeta. TCRdb passed the immunoSEQ multiplex PCR reads through MiXCR, listing each CDR3 protein once. The profile shows approximately 170,000 distinct CDR3 sequences, 92% of them singletons. CD8+ and CD4+ T cells circulating in blood were sequenced for TCR beta. CDR3 length: 16 residues. Per germline, CDR1 SGHRS and CDR2 YFSETQ. Germline trimming cut 6 bases from V and 6 bases from J; bases unmatched to any gene: 8.

This chain connects TRBV5-1 to TRBJ2-2; 13 bases align to TRBD2. The TCR originated in a human donor in good health. Sample: CD4+ T cells from PBMCs. The CDR3 spells CASTVFGLAGAGELFF. The CDR3 bases are TGCGCCAGCACCGTCTTTGGACTAGCGGGAGCCGGGGAGCTGTTTTTT.